Sequencing of this T cell receptor (beta chain) was carried out in a study of metastatic and nonmetastatic thyroid tumors. On the study more broadly: Peripheral blood and tumor or nodule samples from malignant and benign thyroid patients were compared.

Points on this clone: Its cognate antigen is unknown. A read error is likely, as this CDR3 ends without the conserved phenylalanine or tryptophan.

Germline CDR1 SGHNT, CDR2 YENEEA. This CDR3 has 12 residues. Every patient underwent thyroid surgery untreated. Overall study findings and caveats: Benign nodules were reported to have significantly lower TCR beta diversity than malignant thyroid tumors, in blood and tumor.

Original processing methods: A classifier of distant metastasis in papillary thyroid cancer was built from CDR3 differences (across clinicopathological groups). TCRdb reprocessed the PCR reads via MiXCR. The V and J calls shown here were made by TCRdb, not taken from the authors' results. Of 53,000 or so clones listed, approximately 22% are singletons. The sequence derives from a female donor with papillary thyroid cancer or a benign thyroid nodule (not recorded which). Some clones in this sample may be carry-over from other donors' samples. The rearrangement joins TRBV11-3 to TRBJ2-1; D is unresolved. Sequenced: blood. The CDR3 DNA follows: TGTGACAGCAGCTCGGATTACAATGAGCAGTTCTGC. This sequence encodes CDSSSDYNEQFC.